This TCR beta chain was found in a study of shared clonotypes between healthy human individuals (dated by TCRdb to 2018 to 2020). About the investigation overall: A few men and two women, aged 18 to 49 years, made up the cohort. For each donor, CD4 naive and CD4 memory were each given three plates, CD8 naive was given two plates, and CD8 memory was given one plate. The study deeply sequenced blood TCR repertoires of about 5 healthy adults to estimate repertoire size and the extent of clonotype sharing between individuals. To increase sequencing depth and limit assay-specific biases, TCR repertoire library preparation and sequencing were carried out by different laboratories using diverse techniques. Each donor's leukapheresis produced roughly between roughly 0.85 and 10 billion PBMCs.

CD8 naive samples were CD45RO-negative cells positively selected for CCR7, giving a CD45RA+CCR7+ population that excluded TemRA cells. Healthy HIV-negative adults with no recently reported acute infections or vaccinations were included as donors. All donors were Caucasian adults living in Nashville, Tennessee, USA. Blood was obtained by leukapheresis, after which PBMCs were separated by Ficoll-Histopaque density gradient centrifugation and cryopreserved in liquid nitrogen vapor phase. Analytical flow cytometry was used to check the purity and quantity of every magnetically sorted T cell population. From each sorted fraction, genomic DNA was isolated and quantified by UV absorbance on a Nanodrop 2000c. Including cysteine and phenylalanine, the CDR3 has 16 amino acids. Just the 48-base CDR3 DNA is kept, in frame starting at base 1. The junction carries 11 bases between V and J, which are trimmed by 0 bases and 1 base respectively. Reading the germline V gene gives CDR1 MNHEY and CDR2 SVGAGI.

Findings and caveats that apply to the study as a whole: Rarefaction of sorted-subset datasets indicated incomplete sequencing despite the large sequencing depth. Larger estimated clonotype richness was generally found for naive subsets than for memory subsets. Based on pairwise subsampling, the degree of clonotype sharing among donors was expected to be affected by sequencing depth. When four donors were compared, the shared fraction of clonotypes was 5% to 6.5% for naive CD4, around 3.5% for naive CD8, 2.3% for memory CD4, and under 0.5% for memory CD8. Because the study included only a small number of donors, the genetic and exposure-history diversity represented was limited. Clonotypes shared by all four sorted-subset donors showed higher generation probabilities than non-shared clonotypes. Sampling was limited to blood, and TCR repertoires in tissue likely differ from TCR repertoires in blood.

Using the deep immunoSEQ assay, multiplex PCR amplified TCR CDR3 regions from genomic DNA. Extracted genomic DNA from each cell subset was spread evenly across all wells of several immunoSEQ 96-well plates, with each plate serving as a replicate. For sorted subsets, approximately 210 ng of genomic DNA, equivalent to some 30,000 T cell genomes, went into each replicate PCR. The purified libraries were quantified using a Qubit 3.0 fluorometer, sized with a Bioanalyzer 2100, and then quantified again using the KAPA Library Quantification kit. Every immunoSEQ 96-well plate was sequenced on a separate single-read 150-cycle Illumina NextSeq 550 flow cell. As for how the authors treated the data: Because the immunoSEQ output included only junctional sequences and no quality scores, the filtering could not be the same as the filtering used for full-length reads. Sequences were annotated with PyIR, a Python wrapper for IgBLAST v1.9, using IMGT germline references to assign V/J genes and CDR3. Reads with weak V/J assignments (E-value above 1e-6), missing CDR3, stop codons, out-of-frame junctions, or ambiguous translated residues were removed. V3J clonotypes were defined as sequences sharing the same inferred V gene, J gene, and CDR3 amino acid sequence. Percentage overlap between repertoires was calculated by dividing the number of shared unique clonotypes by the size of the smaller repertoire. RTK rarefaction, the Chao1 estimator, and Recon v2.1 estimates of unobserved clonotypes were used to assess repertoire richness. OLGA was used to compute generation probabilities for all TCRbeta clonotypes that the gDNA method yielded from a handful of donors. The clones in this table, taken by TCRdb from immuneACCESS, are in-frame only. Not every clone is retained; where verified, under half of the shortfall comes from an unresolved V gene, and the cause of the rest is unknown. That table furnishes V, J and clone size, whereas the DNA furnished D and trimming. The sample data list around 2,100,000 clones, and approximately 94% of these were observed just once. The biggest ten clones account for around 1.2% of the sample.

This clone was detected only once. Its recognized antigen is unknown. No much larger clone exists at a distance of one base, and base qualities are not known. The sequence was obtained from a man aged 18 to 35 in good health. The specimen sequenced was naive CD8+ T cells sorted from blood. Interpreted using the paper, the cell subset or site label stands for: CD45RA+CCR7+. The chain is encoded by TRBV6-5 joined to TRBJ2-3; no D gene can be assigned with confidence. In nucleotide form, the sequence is TGTGCCAGCAGTTACTCCAGGACGGCAGGCACAGATACGCAGTATTTT. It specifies CASSYSRTAGTDTQYF.